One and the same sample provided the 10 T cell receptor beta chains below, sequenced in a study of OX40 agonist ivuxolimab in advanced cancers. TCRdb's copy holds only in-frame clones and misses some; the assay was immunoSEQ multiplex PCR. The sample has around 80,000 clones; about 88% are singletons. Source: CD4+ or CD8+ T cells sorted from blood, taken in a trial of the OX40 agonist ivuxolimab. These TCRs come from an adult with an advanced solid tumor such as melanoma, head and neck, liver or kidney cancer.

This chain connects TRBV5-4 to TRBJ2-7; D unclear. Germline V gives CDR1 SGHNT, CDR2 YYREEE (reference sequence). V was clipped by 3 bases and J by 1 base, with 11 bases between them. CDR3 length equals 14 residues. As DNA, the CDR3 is TGTGCCAGCAGCTCTCGGACCGGATCCTACGAGCAGTACGTC. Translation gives CASSSRTGSYEQYV.

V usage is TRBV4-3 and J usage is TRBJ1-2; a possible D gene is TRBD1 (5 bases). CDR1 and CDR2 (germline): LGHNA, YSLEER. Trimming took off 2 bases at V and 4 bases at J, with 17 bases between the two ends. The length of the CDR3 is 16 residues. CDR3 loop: CASSQSSDNDPYGYTF. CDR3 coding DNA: TGCGCCAGCAGCCAATCCTCGGACAACGATCCCTATGGCTACACCTTC.

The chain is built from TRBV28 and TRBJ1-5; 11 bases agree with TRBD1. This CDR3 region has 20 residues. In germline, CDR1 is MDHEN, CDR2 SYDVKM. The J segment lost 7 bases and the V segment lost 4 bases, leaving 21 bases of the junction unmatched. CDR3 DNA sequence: TGTGCCAGCAGTTCGCGGATGGGACAGGGGGAGAGTCTTGTTGGACAGCCCCAGCATTTT. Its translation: CASSSRMGQGESLVGQPQHF. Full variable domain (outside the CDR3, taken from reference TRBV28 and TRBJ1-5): DVKVTQSSRYLVKRTGEKVFLECVQDMDHENMFWYRQDPGLGLRLIYFSYDVKMKEKGDIPEGYSVSREKKERFSLILESASTNQTSMYLCASSSRMGQGESLVGQPQHFGDGTRLSIL.

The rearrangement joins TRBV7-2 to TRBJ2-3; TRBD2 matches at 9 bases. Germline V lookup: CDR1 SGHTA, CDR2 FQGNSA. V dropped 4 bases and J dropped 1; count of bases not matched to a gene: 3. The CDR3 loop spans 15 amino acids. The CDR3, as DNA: TGTGCCAGCAGCTCCAGCGGGGGGCGCACAGATACGCAGTATTTT. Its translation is CASSSSGGRTDTQYF.

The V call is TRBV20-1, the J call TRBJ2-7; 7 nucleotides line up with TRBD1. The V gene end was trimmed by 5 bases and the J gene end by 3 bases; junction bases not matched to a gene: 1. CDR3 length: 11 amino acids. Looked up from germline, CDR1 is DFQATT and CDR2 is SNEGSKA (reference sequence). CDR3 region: CSAGQDYEQYF. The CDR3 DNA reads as TGCAGTGCTGGACAGGACTACGAGCAGTACTTC.

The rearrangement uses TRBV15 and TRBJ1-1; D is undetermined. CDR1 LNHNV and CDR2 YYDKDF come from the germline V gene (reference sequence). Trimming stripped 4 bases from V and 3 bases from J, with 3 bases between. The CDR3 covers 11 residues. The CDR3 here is CATSNDTEAFF. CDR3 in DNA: TGTGCCACCAGCAATGACACTGAAGCTTTCTTT.

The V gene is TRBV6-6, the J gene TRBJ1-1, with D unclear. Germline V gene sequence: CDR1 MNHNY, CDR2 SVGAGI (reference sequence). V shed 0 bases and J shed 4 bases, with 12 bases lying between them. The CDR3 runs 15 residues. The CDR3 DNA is TGTGCCAGCAGTTACTCGCTCGGGGTAGGCACTGAAGCTTTCTTT. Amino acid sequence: CASSYSLGVGTEAFF.

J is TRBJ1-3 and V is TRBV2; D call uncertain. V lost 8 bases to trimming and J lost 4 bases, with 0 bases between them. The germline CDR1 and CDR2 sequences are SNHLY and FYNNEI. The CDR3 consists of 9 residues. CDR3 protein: CASGNTIYF. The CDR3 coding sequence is TGTGCCAGCGGAAACACCATATATTTT.

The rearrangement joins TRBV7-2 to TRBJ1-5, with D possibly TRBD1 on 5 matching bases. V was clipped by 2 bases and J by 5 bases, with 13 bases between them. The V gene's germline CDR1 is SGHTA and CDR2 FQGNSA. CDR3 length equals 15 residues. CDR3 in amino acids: CASSLNTGGHQPQHF. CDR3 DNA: TGTGCCAGCAGCTTAAATACAGGTGGGCATCAGCCCCAGCATTTT. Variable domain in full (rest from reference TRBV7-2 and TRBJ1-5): GAGVSQSPSNKVTEKGKDVELRCDPISGHTALYWYRQSLGQGLEFLIYFQGNSAPDKSGLPSDRFSAERTGGSVSTLTIQRTQQEDSAVYLCASSLNTGGHQPQHFGDGTRLSIL.

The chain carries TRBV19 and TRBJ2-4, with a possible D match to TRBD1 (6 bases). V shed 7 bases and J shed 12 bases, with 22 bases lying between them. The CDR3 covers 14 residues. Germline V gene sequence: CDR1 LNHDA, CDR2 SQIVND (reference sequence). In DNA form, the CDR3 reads TGTGCCAGTAAGACCGGGACATCTACTCTCAATCAGTACTTC. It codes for CASKTGTSTLNQYF.